These T cell receptor beta chains were read from a single sample in a study of patients and donors after allogeneic stem cell transplantation. A single record per CDR3 protein comes from TCRdb applying MiXCR to the RT-PCR reads. The table lists about 960,000 distinct CDR3 sequences, more than 15% of them singletons. Sequenced input: blood, either unsorted or a sorted T cell fraction (not recorded which). The source is a human donor who was either an allogeneic HSCT recipient or a stem cell or donor lymphocyte infusion donor (not recorded which). It is not recorded whose cells these are; they may come from a transplant donor. The CDR3 runs from the conserved cysteine through the conserved F or W. A D gene is named only where the DNA matches it firmly. Not all rows give a size; the values are once, few, many and, for expanded clones, a class.

V,D,size,J,DNA,CDR3
TRBV20-1,-,-,TRBJ1-5,TGCAGTGCTAACCTCCTTGTTTCCGGTACCAATCAGCCCCAGCATTTT,CSANLLVSGTNQPQHF
TRBV9,-,-,TRBJ2-1,TGTGCCAGCAGCGTTCAGGACAGCGCATACAATGAGCAGTTCTTC,CASSVQDSAYNEQFF
TRBV6-5,TRBD1,-,TRBJ2-1,TGTGCCAGCAGTTACCTTGGGACAGGGCTTCTCAATGAGCAGTTCTTC,CASSYLGTGLLNEQFF
TRBV4-3,-,many,TRBJ2-3,TGCGCCAGCAGCCAAGGACCAGGCCCAGATACGCAGTATTTT,CASSQGPGPDTQYF
TRBV11-2,-,-,TRBJ2-2,TGTGCCAGCAGCTCATTAATACGCACCGGGGAGCTGTTTTTT,CASSSLIRTGELFF
TRBV20-1,TRBD1,few,TRBJ2-2,TGCAGTGCTATGGACAGGCCGACCCGGGAGCTGTTTTTT,CSAMDRPTRELFF
TRBV6-1,TRBD1,few,TRBJ2-3,TGTGCCAGCAGTAGACGGACAGGGAGGAGGTTGGCGGATACGCAGTATTTT,CASSRRTGRRLADTQYF
TRBV24-1,-,few,TRBJ1-5,TGTGCCACTTCGTCTGGCGTCAGCAATCAGCCCCAGCATTTT,CATSSGVSNQPQHF
TRBV6-5,TRBD2,few,TRBJ2-1,TGTGCCAGCAGTTACTCCACTAGCGGGAGGGACAATGAGCAGTTCTTC,CASSYSTSGRDNEQFF
TRBV4-3,TRBD2,-,TRBJ2-7,TGCGCCAGCAGCCGCACGTACGACCTAGCGGCCCTCTACGAGCAGTACTTC,CASSRTYDLAALYEQYF
TRBV13,-,few,TRBJ2-7,TGTGCCAGCTTGAGGTCGGGATTCGACTACGAGCAGTACTTC,CASLRSGFDYEQYF
TRBV6-2/TRBV6-3,-,many,TRBJ2-7,TGTGCCAGCAGTTACCGAGCGGGACAGCGTTACGAGCAGTACTTC,CASSYRAGQRYEQYF
TRBV6-5,-,few,TRBJ1-2,TGTGCCAGCAGAATCGGAGATGGCTACACCTTC,CASRIGDGYTF
TRBV5-1,TRBD1,many,TRBJ2-2,TGCGCCAGCAGCCTGGGACAGGAAGGCGGGGAGCTGTTTTTT,CASSLGQEGGELFF
TRBV7-3,TRBD1,few,TRBJ2-3,TGTGCCAGCAGCAACAGGGGAAATACGCAGTATTTT,CASSNRGNTQYF
TRBV12-3/TRBV12-4,-,many,TRBJ2-4,TGTGCCAGCAGTGGAATGGGGGATACCAGCAAAAACATTCAGTACTTC,CASSGMGDTSKNIQYF
TRBV7-2,TRBD1,-,TRBJ1-2,TGTGCCAGCAGTCCGACAGGGGAAGGCTATGGCTACACCTTC,CASSPTGEGYGYTF
TRBV6-1,-,few,TRBJ2-5,TGTGCCAGCAGTCCCCATATAGGTGGTGAAGAGACCCAGTACTTC,CASSPHIGGEETQYF
TRBV4-2,-,few,TRBJ2-5,TGTGCCAGCAGCCAAGATGGTGTCGGGGAGCAAGAGACCCAGTACTTC,CASSQDGVGEQETQYF
TRBV2,-,few,TRBJ1-2,TGTGCCAGCAGTGTTCCCCTCTCCCGGGATGGCTACACCTTC,CASSVPLSRDGYTF
TRBV7-9,-,-,TRBJ1-4,TGTGCCAGCAGCCATATAGAGCGAGAAAAACTGTTTTTT,CASSHIEREKLFF
TRBV4-3,-,few,TRBJ2-1,TGCGCCAGCAGCCAAGATTATGCTAGCAGCTATGAGCAGTTCTTC,CASSQDYASSYEQFF
TRBV3-1,-,few,TRBJ2-1,TGTGCCAGCAGCCCCCATGGGGGAAACAATGAGCAGTTCTTC,CASSPHGGNNEQFF
TRBV3-1,TRBD1,-,TRBJ1-2,TGTGCCAGCAGCCAAGGAAAAGGGGACAGGGAAAGTGGCTACACCTTC,CASSQGKGDRESGYTF
TRBV10-3,TRBD1,-,TRBJ1-5,TGTGCCATCAGTATACAGGGGAGTCAGCCCCAGCATTTT,CAISIQGSQPQHF
TRBV12-3/TRBV12-4,TRBD1,-,TRBJ2-5,TGTGCCAGCAGTTTATATGGGGACAGGGATGAGACCCAGTACTTC,CASSLYGDRDETQYF
TRBV21-1,-,-,TRBJ2-1,TGTGCCAGCAGCAGTTCCGGGACTAGCGGGAGAGTATCCTACAATGAGCAGTTCTTC,CASSSSGTSGRVSYNEQFF
TRBV6-5,-,-,TRBJ1-1,TGTGCCAGCAGTTACTCTAGGATAGGGAACACTGAAGCTTTCTTT,CASSYSRIGNTEAFF
TRBV5-1,-,few,TRBJ1-2,TGCGCCAGCAGCTCTAATACCAACAGTGGCAACTATGGCTACACCTTC,CASSSNTNSGNYGYTF
TRBV27,TRBD1,few,TRBJ1-1,TGTGCCAGCAGTTTCAACAGGGGTAACACTGAAGCTTTCTTT,CASSFNRGNTEAFF